The sample holds many counts of the clone carrying this T cell receptor (beta chain). Its matching antigen is unknown. The gene names here belong to mouse. The read terminates 4 residues ahead of where the CDR3 ends, so the germline J gene completes it. As the sequencing template, cDNA was produced by extracting RNA and reverse transcribing it. Data came from immunoSEQ multiplex PCR; TCRdb stores just in-frame clones and leaves some out. The sample contains 2,000 or so clones, none of them singletons. V lost 1 base, J lost 4 bases, and 5 bases lay in between. The germline V gene encodes CDR1 SNHLY and CDR2 FYNGKV (reference sequence). The CDR3 runs 13 residues. On the basis of CD4, CD8alpha, NKG2D, NKG2ACE and other markers, pooled cutaneous lymph node cells were sorted. The data were obtained in a study of CD8+ T cells in alopecia areata. Looking at the study overall: Donors of skin were C3H/HeJ mice aged roughly 6-12 months with spontaneous alopecia, and recipients were roughly 6-10-week-old female C3H/HeJ mice.

Whole-study results and caveats: TCRs were shared less clearly across patients than in mice, possibly for HLA-related reasons. Higher clonality and more expanded CD8+ clones appeared in lesional than normal scalp.

Sequences were obtained from CD8+ T cells sorted from a lymph node. The chain carries TRBV3 and TRBJ2-1, with no clear D. The clonotype originates from a C3H/HeJ mouse with alopecia areata. Strain MHC haplotype: H2-k. CDR3 DNA, as far as it was read: TGTGCCAGCAGCTTAGAAGGGTATGCT. Amino acid sequence: CASSLEGYA. The CDR3, in full, reads CASSLEGYAEQFF. Variable domain in full (rest from reference TRBV3 and TRBJ2-1): GPKVLQIPSHQIIDMGQMVTLNCDPVSNHLYFYWYKQILGQQMEFLVNFYNGKVMEKSKLFKDQFSVERPDGSYFTLKIQPTALEDSAVYFCASSLEGYAEQFFGPGTRLTVL.